Listed below are T cell receptor beta chains from one sample, sequenced in a study of blood T cells in healthy people across ages. TCRdb re-called the 5' RACE reads with MiXCR, one entry per CDR3 protein. The table lists roughly 1,100,000 distinct CDR3 sequences, less than 25% of them singletons. The same specimen was also included in a second study, on T cells of mothers and their children.

Material for sequencing was blood. The receptors stem from a girl aged 2 to 9 in good health. Both conserved end residues are part of each CDR3. Fields, in order: J gene, V gene, clone size, D gene, CDR3 protein, CDR3 DNA. D genes are given only for firm matches. Clone size, where shown, is once, few, many, or a class for clones that have expanded.

J: TRBJ2-6; V: TRBV6-1; size: NA; D: NA; CDR3: CASKQAGANVLTF; DNA: TGTGCCAGCAAACAGGCTGGGGCCAACGTCCTGACTTTC
J: TRBJ1-1; V: TRBV6-6; size: NA; D: NA; CDR3: CASSSGSMTEAFF; DNA: TGTGCCAGCAGTTCAGGGAGCATGACTGAAGCTTTCTTT
J: TRBJ2-5; V: TRBV9; size: few; D: NA; CDR3: CASRPNMGETQYF; DNA: TGTGCCAGCAGACCTAACATGGGGGAGACCCAGTACTTC
J: TRBJ2-1; V: TRBV10-1; size: many; D: TRBD2; CDR3: CASSEHRLAGGTEGFF; DNA: TGCGCCAGCAGTGAGCATAGGCTAGCGGGAGGAACTGAGGGGTTCTTC
J: TRBJ1-4; V: TRBV9; size: NA; D: NA; CDR3: CASSVYGGTPGEKLFF; DNA: TGTGCCAGCAGCGTATATGGGGGGACACCTGGGGAAAAACTGTTTTTT
J: TRBJ1-2; V: TRBV20-1; size: NA; D: NA; CDR3: CSARTGYNYGYTF; DNA: TGCAGTGCACGTACAGGGTACAACTATGGCTACACCTTC
J: TRBJ2-2; V: TRBV12-3/TRBV12-4; size: few; D: NA; CDR3: CASSPGGQGIGELFF; DNA: TGTGCCAGCAGTCCCGGCGGGCAGGGGATCGGGGAGCTGTTTTTT
J: TRBJ2-1; V: TRBV11-2; size: NA; D: TRBD1; CDR3: CASSLLTTGNEQFF; DNA: TGTGCCAGCAGCTTACTGACGACAGGGAATGAGCAGTTCTTC
J: TRBJ2-7; V: TRBV20-1; size: few; D: NA; CDR3: CSARSTTAPYEQYF; DNA: TGCAGTGCTAGGTCCACGACAGCTCCCTACGAGCAGTACTTC
J: TRBJ1-2; V: TRBV9; size: NA; D: NA; CDR3: CASSAQGSDGYTF; DNA: TGTGCCAGCAGCGCCCAGGGAAGCGATGGCTACACCTTC
J: TRBJ2-3; V: TRBV3-1; size: NA; D: NA; CDR3: CASSQPSLGDTQYF; DNA: TGTGCCAGCAGCCAACCGTCGTTAGGAGATACGCAGTATTTT
J: TRBJ2-5; V: TRBV20-1; size: few; D: NA; CDR3: CSARRLGGVDF; DNA: TGCAGTGCTAGGAGACTAGGGGGAGTGGACTTC
J: TRBJ1-3; V: TRBV12-3/TRBV12-4; size: NA; D: NA; CDR3: CASSPRAPNSGNTIYF; DNA: TGTGCCAGCAGTCCCCGGGCCCCGAACAGCGGAAACACCATATATTTT
J: TRBJ2-5; V: TRBV10-3; size: few; D: NA; CDR3: CATLYQETQYF; DNA: TGTGCCACCCTGTACCAAGAGACCCAGTACTTC
J: TRBJ2-3; V: TRBV28; size: NA; D: NA; CDR3: CASSSIVIPDTQYF; DNA: TGTGCCAGCAGTTCTATAGTTATCCCAGATACGCAGTATTTT
J: TRBJ2-2; V: TRBV11-3; size: few; D: NA; CDR3: CASSLVTRFNTGELFF; DNA: TGTGCCAGCAGCTTAGTTACCCGGTTTAACACCGGGGAGCTGTTTTTT
J: TRBJ2-5; V: TRBV7-9; size: few; D: NA; CDR3: CASSFWWGVQETQYF; DNA: TGTGCCAGCAGCTTCTGGTGGGGGGTCCAAGAGACCCAGTACTTC
J: TRBJ1-5; V: TRBV27; size: once; D: NA; CDR3: CASMDPGQPQHF; DNA: TGTGCCAGCATGGACCCAGGGCAGCCCCAGCATTTT
J: TRBJ2-7; V: TRBV5-1; size: NA; D: NA; CDR3: CASSPPAGTKYEQYF; DNA: TGCGCCAGCAGCCCCCCGGCAGGGACCAAATACGAGCAGTACTTC
J: TRBJ2-3; V: TRBV7-3; size: NA; D: NA; CDR3: CASSHGVTDTQYF; DNA: TGTGCCAGCAGCCACGGGGTCACAGATACGCAGTATTTT
J: TRBJ1-4; V: TRBV7-9; size: NA; D: NA; CDR3: CASSSSRGEFEEKLFF; DNA: TGTGCCAGCAGCTCGTCAAGGGGGGAATTTGAAGAAAAACTGTTTTTT
J: TRBJ2-1; V: TRBV29-1; size: NA; D: NA; CDR3: CSVEAGNEQFF; DNA: TGCAGCGTTGAAGCGGGGAATGAGCAGTTCTTC
J: TRBJ2-7; V: TRBV7-2; size: few; D: TRBD1; CDR3: CASSSRQGHEQYF; DNA: TGTGCCAGCAGCTCTCGACAGGGCCACGAGCAGTACTTC
J: TRBJ2-3; V: TRBV12-3/TRBV12-4; size: NA; D: NA; CDR3: CASSTWTGTDTQYF; DNA: TGTGCCAGCAGCACGTGGACAGGCACAGATACGCAGTATTTT
J: TRBJ2-7; V: TRBV6-2/TRBV6-3; size: few; D: NA; CDR3: CASSYDPPYEQYF; DNA: TGTGCCAGCAGTTATGATCCTCCCTACGAGCAGTACTTC
J: TRBJ2-7; V: TRBV27; size: few; D: TRBD1; CDR3: CASSSRPRGRSAEQYF; DNA: TGTGCCAGCAGTTCGAGACCCAGGGGGCGAAGTGCCGAGCAGTACTTC
J: TRBJ1-1; V: TRBV18; size: once; D: TRBD1; CDR3: CASSPETGFDTEAFF; DNA: TGTGCCAGCTCACCGGAGACAGGGTTCGACACTGAAGCTTTCTTT
J: TRBJ2-3; V: TRBV27; size: NA; D: NA; CDR3: CASSFRARNTDTQYF; DNA: TGTGCCAGCAGTTTCAGAGCGCGGAACACAGATACGCAGTATTTT